This TCR beta chain is drawn from a study of cytomegalovirus exposure and HLA in healthy donors. Whole-study context: It was reported in a later analysis that the 90 to 150 validation repertoires used the same platform as the 666 first-cohort repertoires. The study's findings and limits: A later analysis found first-cohort TCR clusters tended to co-occur in the 130 or so validation repertoires. A few chains tied to CMV proved CMV antigen-specific in vitro.

The CDR3 contains 13 residues. Trimming removed 2 bases from V and 5 bases from J, with 9 bases in between. Germline-derived CDR1 and CDR2 are LNHDA and SQIVND (reference sequence). As to this clone: The antigen is not known. The sample carries other DNA sequences with the same CDR3.

The donors formed part of the roughly 120-subject validation cohort, distinct from the roughly 670-subject first cohort. TCRdb keeps only in-frame clones here, not all; method: immunoSEQ multiplex PCR. The repertoire holds 35,000 to 50,000 clones, 93% seen once, with over 2% in the top ten. The rearrangement joins TRBV19 to TRBJ1-1; D perhaps matches TRBD1 (5 bases). The material sequenced was PBMCs. The clonotype originates from a young woman in good health and CMV-seronegative. The CDR3 sequence is CASSIQGGTEAFF. CDR3 nucleotides: TGTGCCAGTAGTATACAGGGAGGGACTGAAGCTTTCTTT. Combining the CDR3 with reference TRBV19 and TRBJ1-1 gives the whole variable domain DGGITQSPKYLFRKEGQNVTLSCEQNLNHDAMYWYRQDPGQGLRLIYYSQIVNDFQKGDIAEGYSVSREKKESFPLTVTSAQKNPTAFYLCASSIQGGTEAFFGQGTRLTVV.